This T cell receptor beta chain was recovered during a study of tumor and adjacent non-tumor tissue in lung cancer. Background on the study: The cohort had approximately 12 adenocarcinoma, a couple of squamous cell and 1 small cell patients. Study-level findings and limits: Compared with tumor, normal lung showed significantly lower TCR diversity. Top 100 clones took a larger repertoire share in normal lung. Higher tumor TCR diversity was associated with shorter survival.

With regard to this clonotype: Its antigen is still unknown. One end of the junction fails to match germline, which may point to a read error.

The CDR3 has 13 amino acids. Per the germline V gene, CDR1 is MGHRA and CDR2 is YSYEKL. RNA was extracted from bulk tissue without any cell sorting. TCRbeta libraries were built with three rounds of nested PCR, modified from ARM-PCR. TCRdb called the multiplex PCR reads again in MiXCR, with one record for every CDR3 protein. This table has about 80,000 distinct CDR3 sequences, roughly 72% appearing once. This sequence was found in a woman in her 40s with non-small cell lung cancer. Sequenced: lung tumor tissue. The rearrangement links TRBV4-1 to TRBJ1-3, with D unresolved. The CDR3 DNA sequence: TGCGCCGGCAGCCAATCGAGAAAAAACACCGTATATTTT. Its translation: CAGSQSRKNTVYF.